Following are 30 T cell receptor beta chains from one sample sequenced in a study of T cell responses to AZD1222 COVID-19 vaccine. TCRdb's copy holds only in-frame clones and misses some; the assay was immunoSEQ multiplex PCR. The profile shows approximately 110,000 clones, 87% of them singletons. Source: peripheral blood, taken on day 0 of AZD1222 vaccination. These TCRs come from an adult in good health.

V usage is TRBV3-1 (or the pseudogene TRBV3-2) and J usage is TRBJ1-4; D is possibly TRBD1 (5 bases). The V end lost 4 bases, the J end lost 3 bases, and 15 bases lay between the germline ends. This CDR3 spans 16 amino acids. Germline assignment: CDR1 LGHDT and CDR2 YNNKEL (reference sequence). CDR3 region: CASSPQGLGANEKLFF. The CDR3 nucleotides are TGTGCCAGCAGCCCTCAGGGCTTAGGGGCTAATGAAAAACTGTTTTTT.

The chain has TRBV28 and TRBJ2-3; D gene uncertain. Germline values: CDR1 MDHEN, CDR2 SYDVKM. The V and J ends lost 3 bases and 8 bases respectively, with 15 bases between them. The CDR3 extends over 14 amino acids. The CDR3 is CASSFGFVLVTQYF. CDR3 nucleotides: TGTGCCAGCAGTTTTGGGTTTGTTTTGGTTACGCAGTATTTT. The entire variable domain, with the rest obtained from reference TRBV28 and TRBJ2-3, is as follows: DVKVTQSSRYLVKRTGEKVFLECVQDMDHENMFWYRQDPGLGLRLIYFSYDVKMKEKGDIPEGYSVSREKKERFSLILESASTNQTSMYLCASSFGFVLVTQYFGPGTRLTVL.

The chain uses TRBV28 and TRBJ1-4; 7 bases match TRBD1. The CDR3 is 14 residues long. With V trimmed by 6 bases and J by 8 bases, 9 bases remained unmatched. Germline V CDR1 and CDR2: MDHEN, SYDVKM. The CDR3 loop is CASSLGQEWEKLFF. CDR3 sequence (DNA): TGTGCCAGCAGCCTAGGACAGGAGTGGGAAAAACTGTTTTTT.

CDR3 amino acids: CASSVDSAGRLGETQYF. For the CDR3, the DNA is TGTGCCAGCAGCGTAGATTCCGCTGGCAGGTTGGGGGAGACCCAGTACTTC. This rearrangement joins TRBV9 to TRBJ2-5, with D hard to call. Germline V CDR1 and CDR2: SGDLS, YYNGEE. Trimming cost V 0 bases and J 5 bases, with 20 bases left between them. The CDR3 contains 17 residues.

The chain joins TRBV18 to TRBJ2-1; 8 bases line up with TRBD2. J was trimmed by 4 bases and V by 7 bases; bases with no gene match: 9. The CDR3 consists of 15 residues. The V gene's germline CDR1 is KGHSH and CDR2 LQKENI. CDR3 sequence reads: CASFTKLAGYNEQFF. The CDR3 bases are TGTGCCAGCTTTACCAAGTTAGCGGGGTACAATGAGCAGTTCTTC.

The chain has TRBV19 and TRBJ2-1; 7 bases are shared with TRBD2. The germline V gene encodes CDR1 LNHDA and CDR2 SQIVND (reference sequence). Losses at the gene ends were 3 bases for V and 7 bases for J; bases not matched to a gene: 9. The CDR3 loop spans 15 amino acids. The CDR3 DNA is TGTGCCAGTAGTATCGGACTAGAGGCTTGGAATGAGCAGTTCTTC. Protein product: CASSIGLEAWNEQFF.

This chain joins TRBV7-2 and TRBJ2-5, with a weak D call TRBD2 (6 bases). CDR1 is SGHTA, CDR2 FQGNSA, per germline. The CDR3 covers 13 residues. Trimming took off 2 bases at V and 3 bases at J, with 7 bases between the two ends. The CDR3 sequence is CASSLPGEETQYF. The CDR3, as DNA: TGTGCCAGCAGCTTACCGGGGGAAGAGACCCAGTACTTC. The variable domain in full, with the rest retrieved from reference TRBV7-2 and TRBJ2-5, is GAGVSQSPSNKVTEKGKDVELRCDPISGHTALYWYRQSLGQGLEFLIYFQGNSAPDKSGLPSDRFSAERTGGSVSTLTIQRTQQEDSAVYLCASSLPGEETQYFGPGTRLLVL.

This clone has more than one count but fewer than ten. J is TRBJ2-2 and V is TRBV30, with 9 nucleotides matching TRBD1. The length of the CDR3 is 15 residues. The junction had 6 bases not matched to a gene; V was cut back by 3 bases and J by 4 bases. Per germline, CDR1 GTSNPN and CDR2 SVGIG (reference sequence). The CDR3 is CAWSLGQGGTGELFF. The CDR3 coding sequence is TGTGCCTGGAGCCTGGGACAGGGTGGCACCGGGGAGCTGTTTTTT. Complete variable domain (other parts from reference TRBV30 and TRBJ2-2): SQTIHQWPATLVQPVGSPLSLECTVEGTSNPNLYWYRQAAGRGLQLLFYSVGIGQISSEVPQNLSASRPQDRQFILSSKKLLLSDSGFYLCAWSLGQGGTGELFFGEGSRLTVL.

The rearrangement links TRBV6-5 to TRBJ2-7; D might be TRBD2 (6 bases). Trimming took 6 bases from V and 6 from J, leaving 15 bases between them. The CDR3 sequence is 13 residues long. The germline V gene encodes CDR1 MNHEY and CDR2 SVGAGI. CDR3 residues: CASRITAEGEQYF. CDR3 in DNA: TGTGCCAGCAGGATAACAGCGGAGGGCGAGCAGTACTTC.

This clone was observed a few times. The chain links TRBV6-1 to TRBJ1-2, with 9 bases identical to TRBD1. After removal of 6 bases from V and 0 bases from J, the junction contained 5 bases not matched to a gene. The germline V gene encodes CDR1 MNHNS and CDR2 SASEGT. The CDR3 is 15 residues long. CDR3 loop: CASRPGTGTNYGYTF. DNA of the CDR3: TGTGCCAGCAGGCCCGGGACAGGGACTAACTATGGCTACACCTTC.

The rearrangement links TRBV7-2 to TRBJ2-1; the D gene is possibly TRBD2 (5 bases). Germline V CDR1 and CDR2: SGHTA, FQGNSA. This CDR3 comprises 14 residues. Trimming took off 5 bases at V and 8 bases at J, with 16 bases between the two ends. The CDR3 DNA is TGTGCCAGCAGCCTCGAGGCCCCCGGGGATGAGCAGTTCTTC. Protein product: CASSLEAPGDEQFF.

J is TRBJ1-1 and V is TRBV28; a weak D match, TRBD1 (5 bases). The germline V gene encodes CDR1 MDHEN and CDR2 SYDVKM. V was clipped by 9 bases and J by 4 bases, with 18 bases between them. The CDR3 sequence is 14 residues long. CDR3: CASKKGHRVTEAFF. The DNA of the CDR3 is TGTGCCAGTAAGAAGGGGCATCGGGTCACTGAAGCTTTCTTT.

This clone was detected only once. The CDR3 coding sequence is TGCAGCGTAGGGGAAAGCACTGAAGCTTTCTTT. Protein product: CSVGESTEAFF. V is TRBV29-1 and J is TRBJ1-1, with a weak D call TRBD1 (5 bases). V was shortened by 6 bases and J by 4 bases, with 9 bases between the two germline ends. This CDR3 comprises 11 residues. CDR1 is SQVTM, CDR2 ANQGSEA, per germline.

The CDR3 nucleotides are TGTGCCAGCAGCCAAGACAGGGGTCATGGCTACACCTTC. It yields the protein CASSQDRGHGYTF. This chain links TRBV7-9 with TRBJ1-2; 8 positions agree with TRBD1. The ends lost 5 bases at V and 6 bases at J; junction bases unmatched: 5. The CDR3 is made up of 13 amino acids. Germline CDR1 and CDR2: SEHNR and FQNEAQ (reference sequence).

The chain uses TRBV7-9 and TRBJ2-3; weak D call: TRBD1 (7 bases). Between the trimmed V and J ends, which lost 5 bases and 0 bases, there was a span of 15 bases. The germline V gene has CDR1 SEHNR and CDR2 FQNEAQ (reference sequence). This CDR3 comprises 16 residues. CDR3 residues: CASSRGGGVSTDTQYF. The CDR3 DNA reads TGTGCCAGCAGCCGAGGGGGCGGGGTTAGCACAGATACGCAGTATTTT.

The chain is built from TRBV24-1 and TRBJ2-3; D not resolved. V lost 8 bases and J lost 3, with 11 bases in between. Germline V gene data show CDR1 as KGHDR and CDR2 as SFDVKD. The CDR3 sequence is 13 residues long. The CDR3 region is CATNRAATDTQYF. CDR3 bases: TGTGCCACCAACCGGGCCGCTACAGATACGCAGTATTTT.

In nucleotides, the CDR3 is TGTGCCAGCAGTTACTCGTTTAGGACAGTGAACACTGAAGCTTTCTTT. Protein: CASSYSFRTVNTEAFF. The chain couples TRBV6-2 or TRBV6-3 to TRBJ1-1; weak D call: TRBD1 (6 bases). The CDR3 is made up of 16 amino acids. Germline CDR1 MNHEY, CDR2 SVGEGT. V was trimmed by 0 bases and J by 0 bases, leaving 11 bases between them.

The chain employs TRBV28 and TRBJ1-1; D uncertain. Trimming took 3 bases from V and 0 from J, leaving 11 bases between them. Germline CDR1 is MDHEN and CDR2 is SYDVKM. CDR3 length equals 15 residues. The CDR3 DNA reads TGTGCCAGCAGTTTGTACACTACCATGAACACTGAAGCTTTCTTT. Translating gives CASSLYTTMNTEAFF.

V usage is TRBV19 and J usage is TRBJ1-1; D not certain. This CDR3 is 11 amino acids long. V shed 5 bases and J shed 9 bases, with 10 bases lying between them. In germline, CDR1 is LNHDA, CDR2 SQIVND (reference sequence). Here the CDR3 DNA reads TGTGCCAGTAGTGGGGAGGAGAAAGCTTTCTTT. Its protein is CASSGEEKAFF. The full variable domain, completed using reference TRBV19 and TRBJ1-1, is DGGITQSPKYLFRKEGQNVTLSCEQNLNHDAMYWYRQDPGQGLRLIYYSQIVNDFQKGDIAEGYSVSREKKESFPLTVTSAQKNPTAFYLCASSGEEKAFFGQGTRLTVV.

V gene TRBV27 combines with J gene TRBJ2-3, with D hard to call. Per germline, CDR1 MNHEY and CDR2 SMNVEV (reference sequence). This CDR3 region has 13 residues. V was trimmed by 7 bases and J by 0 bases, leaving 8 bases between them. The DNA for the CDR3 is TGTGCCAGCACGCCGTCTAGCACAGATACGCAGTATTTT. This encodes CASTPSSTDTQYF.

This rearrangement joins TRBV5-1 to TRBJ2-3; D call uncertain. Germline V gene lookup returns CDR1 SGHRS and CDR2 YFSETQ. The length of the CDR3 is 15 residues. V shed 0 bases and J shed 3 bases, with 11 bases lying between them. The CDR3 nucleotides read TGCGCCAGCAGCTTGGTGGCCGTAGGGACAGATACGCAGTATTTT. Its translation is CASSLVAVGTDTQYF.

The V call is TRBV30, the J call TRBJ1-1, with TRBD1 matching 7 bases. With V trimmed by 8 bases and J by 0 bases, 6 bases remained unmatched. The CDR3 is 13 residues long. The germline V gene encodes CDR1 GTSNPN and CDR2 SVGIG (reference sequence). This CDR3 is CARTTGLNTEAFF. CDR3 nucleotide sequence: TGTGCCCGAACGACAGGGTTGAACACTGAAGCTTTCTTT.

The chain has TRBV28 and TRBJ1-2; 7 positions match TRBD1. CDR1 is MDHEN, CDR2 SYDVKM, per germline. J was trimmed by 6 bases and V by 6 bases; bases with no gene match: 16. This CDR3 is built from 16 residues. CDR3 nucleotide sequence: TGTGCCAGCAGGACCGATAAGGGGGCTTTTGGGGATGGCTACACCTTC. It yields the protein CASRTDKGAFGDGYTF.

This chain uses TRBV7-9 with TRBJ1-2, with D maybe TRBD1 (6 bases). Trimming took off 7 bases at V and 0 bases at J, with 12 bases between the two ends. In germline, CDR1 is SEHNR, CDR2 FQNEAQ (reference sequence). The CDR3 contains 14 residues. Written as DNA, the CDR3 is TGTGCCAGCACCGACAGGCAAGCTAACTATGGCTACACCTTC. Translating gives CASTDRQANYGYTF.

The chain is built from TRBV4-2 and TRBJ1-2; D is undetermined. In germline, CDR1 is LGHNA, CDR2 YNFKEQ. This CDR3 spans 15 amino acids. V dropped 0 bases and J dropped 8 bases, with 16 bases sitting between them. This CDR3 reads CASSQEGKDLLGYTF. The CDR3, as DNA: TGTGCCAGCAGCCAAGAAGGTAAAGACCTCTTAGGCTACACCTTC.

The chain joins TRBV28 to TRBJ1-1, with 7 bases matching TRBD1. The CDR3 consists of 15 residues. V was clipped by 6 bases and J by 4 bases; unmatched bases: 11. Germline V lookup: CDR1 MDHEN, CDR2 SYDVKM. CDR3 residues: CASRSLLDRVTEAFF. Here the CDR3 DNA reads TGTGCCAGCAGGTCACTCCTAGACAGGGTCACTGAAGCTTTCTTT.

The chain uses TRBV27 and TRBJ1-2; 7 bases line up with TRBD1. V gave up 5 bases and J gave up 6 bases; unmatched junction bases: 6. The CDR3 contains 13 residues. CDR1 and CDR2 from the germline V gene are MNHEY and SMNVEV (reference sequence). CDR3 protein: CASSQQGSDGYTF. The CDR3 DNA reads TGTGCCAGCAGTCAACAGGGGTCAGATGGCTACACCTTC.

The gene calls are TRBV6-1 and TRBJ2-1; either TRBD1 or TRBD2 may fit D (5 bases each). Trimming removed 1 base at V and 7 bases at J, with 11 bases between. Per the germline V gene, CDR1 is MNHNS and CDR2 is SASEGT. This CDR3 has 14 residues. In DNA, the CDR3 is TGTGCCAGCAGTGAAGTTGTGAGGGGAAATGAGCAGTTCTTC. It encodes CASSEVVRGNEQFF.

This rearrangement joins TRBV18 to TRBJ2-2; D might be TRBD2 (6 bases). Looked up from germline, CDR1 is KGHSH and CDR2 is LQKENI. This CDR3 is 16 amino acids long. With 3 bases removed from V and 2 bases from J, the gap between germline ends came to 13 bases. CDR3 bases: TGTGCCAGCTCACCGGTGTCGGGAGCTAACACCGGGGAGCTGTTTTTT. It is translated as CASSPVSGANTGELFF.

This clone has just one count. The chain employs TRBV20-1 and TRBJ2-3, with TRBD2 identical over 15 bases. Per the germline V gene, CDR1 is DFQATT and CDR2 is SNEGSKA (reference sequence). Unmatched junction bases numbered 19, after V lost 3 bases and J lost 3 bases. This CDR3 has 21 residues. DNA of the CDR3: TGCAGTGCTAGTCGCCCTCCCCAAACGGGACTAGCGGGAGGTGGGACAGATACGCAGTATTTT. As protein: CSASRPPQTGLAGGGTDTQYF.